The source of this T cell receptor (beta chain) is a study of blood T cell repertoires in COVID-19. Germline V gives CDR1 SGDLS, CDR2 YYNGEE. V was pared by 3 bases and J by 5 bases, with 7 bases of the junction left unmatched. The CDR3 contains 15 residues. Participant age was roughly 18 to 90 years, and participants resided in roughly 25 US areas. Method: immunoSEQ multiplex PCR; TCRdb's copy keeps in-frame clones and lacks some. The table lists about 320,000 clones, 88% of them singletons. The sequence was obtained from a young man who had recovered from COVID-19. This rearrangement joins TRBV9 to TRBJ2-5; 10 bases match TRBD2. Sequenced input: PBMCs or T cells enriched from blood (not recorded which). CDR3 sequence reads: CASSERGGSWETQYF. As DNA, the CDR3 is TGTGCCAGCAGCGAGCGGGGGGGCTCTTGGGAGACCCAGTACTTC. The full variable domain, in which reference TRBV9 and TRBJ2-5 provide the parts outside the CDR3, is DSGVTQTPKHLITATGQRVTLRCSPRSGDLSVYWYQQSLDQGLQFLIQYYNGEERAKGNILERFSAQQFPDLHSELNLSSLELGDSALYFCASSERGGSWETQYFGPGTRLLVL.